This paragraph covers one T cell receptor (beta chain) sequence. CDR3 length equals 16 residues. The germline V gene has CDR1 ENHRY and CDR2 SYGVKD. Trimming removed 1 base from V and 7 bases from J, with 17 bases in between. Some clones are missing from TCRdb's copy, which holds only in-frame ones; the method was immunoSEQ multiplex PCR. Among around 2.5 million clones, roughly 93% were seen once, and the ten largest hold 0.36%. These data belong to a study of shared clonotypes between healthy human individuals. This rearrangement joins TRBV10-3 to TRBJ2-1; weak D call: TRBD1 (6 bases). The source is a man aged 18 to 29 in good health. Some clones in this sample may be carry-over from other donors' samples. Sequencing used naive CD4+ T cells from PBMCs. Subset meaning: CD45RA+ positively selected. CDR3 loop: CAISEWVGQGQNEQFF. The CDR3 nucleotides are TGTGCCATCAGTGAGTGGGTTGGGCAGGGGCAAAATGAGCAGTTCTTC.